Listed below are T cell receptor beta chains from one sample, sequenced in a study of cytomegalovirus exposure and HLA in healthy donors. Repertoires were generated with immunoSEQ multiplex PCR, while TCRdb's copy carries only in-frame clones and drops some. The sample carries roughly 190,000 clones, approximately 80% recorded once. The material sequenced was PBMCs. These receptors were collected from a female donor in good health and CMV-seronegative. CDR3s include the opening cysteine and the closing phenylalanine or tryptophan. The D gene is left open where the match is weak. Where a row states a size, it is once, few, many or the class of an expanded clone; other rows omit it.

D gene: .
J gene: TRBJ1-1
V gene: TRBV5-1
clone size: .
CDR3 DNA: TGCGCCAGCAGCCTAAAACAGGGAATGAGAACTGAAGCTTTCTTT
CDR3 protein: CASSLKQGMRTEAFF

D gene: .
J gene: TRBJ2-5
V gene: TRBV29-1
clone size: .
CDR3 DNA: TGCAGCGTTGATCTAGCACAAGAGACCCAGTACTTC
CDR3 protein: CSVDLAQETQYF

D gene: TRBD1
J gene: TRBJ2-1
V gene: TRBV18
clone size: .
CDR3 DNA: TGTGCCAGCTCACCACGTTCGGGACAGGGGGATGCGGGTGTGAAGTTCTTC
CDR3 protein: CASSPRSGQGDAGVKFF

D gene: TRBD1
J gene: TRBJ1-2
V gene: TRBV5-4
clone size: .
CDR3 DNA: TGTGCCAGCAGCCCCCGGGGGACAGGGGGCCTCTATGGCTACACCTTC
CDR3 protein: CASSPRGTGGLYGYTF

D gene: TRBD1
J gene: TRBJ1-2
V gene: TRBV9
clone size: .
CDR3 DNA: TGTGCCAGCAGCTTAAACGGGGGACAGGGGGACTCGGGGTATGGCTACACCTTC
CDR3 protein: CASSLNGGQGDSGYGYTF

D gene: .
J gene: TRBJ2-5
V gene: TRBV7-8
clone size: .
CDR3 DNA: TGTGCCAGCAGCTCTGAGTCGGGAGCGGTTGAGACCCAGTACTTC
CDR3 protein: CASSSESGAVETQYF

D gene: TRBD1
J gene: TRBJ1-5
V gene: TRBV2
clone size: .
CDR3 DNA: TGTGCCAGCAGTTTGACAGGGTATAGCAATCAGCCCCAGCATTTT
CDR3 protein: CASSLTGYSNQPQHF

D gene: TRBD2
J gene: TRBJ2-5
V gene: TRBV12-5
clone size: .
CDR3 DNA: TGTGCTAGTGGCTCGACTAGCGGGGGGTGGATGGCGGAGACCCAGTACTTC
CDR3 protein: CASGSTSGGWMAETQYF

D gene: .
J gene: TRBJ1-5
V gene: TRBV27
clone size: .
CDR3 DNA: TGTGCCAGCAGCCCGGTCCCACCGGGCAATCAGCCCCAGCATTTT
CDR3 protein: CASSPVPPGNQPQHF

D gene: .
J gene: TRBJ2-5
V gene: TRBV5-4
clone size: .
CDR3 DNA: TGTGCCAGCAGCAGGGGTAGGGAAATCCAAGAGACCCAGTACTTC
CDR3 protein: CASSRGREIQETQYF

D gene: .
J gene: TRBJ1-6
V gene: TRBV2
clone size: .
CDR3 DNA: TGTGCCAGCAGGACCGCAGGGTCCTATAATTCACCCCTCCACTTT
CDR3 protein: CASRTAGSYNSPLHF

D gene: TRBD1
J gene: TRBJ1-2
V gene: TRBV6-1
clone size: few
CDR3 DNA: TGTGCCAGCACCCCGACAGGGTTCTATGGCTACACCTTC
CDR3 protein: CASTPTGFYGYTF

D gene: TRBD2
J gene: TRBJ2-5
V gene: TRBV28
clone size: few
CDR3 DNA: TGTGCCAGCAGTTTGAGTATTAGCGGGAGCCAAGAGACCCAGTACTTC
CDR3 protein: CASSLSISGSQETQYF